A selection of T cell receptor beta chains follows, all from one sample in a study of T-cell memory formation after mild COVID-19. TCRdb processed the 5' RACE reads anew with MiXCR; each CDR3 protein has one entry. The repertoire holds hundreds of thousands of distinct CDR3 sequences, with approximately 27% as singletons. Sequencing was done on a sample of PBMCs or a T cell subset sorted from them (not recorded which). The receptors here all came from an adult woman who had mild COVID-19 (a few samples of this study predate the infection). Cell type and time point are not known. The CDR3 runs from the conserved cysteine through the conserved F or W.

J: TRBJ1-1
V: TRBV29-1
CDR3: CSVEWQGMNTEAFF

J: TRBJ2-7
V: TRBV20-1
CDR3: CSARDQREPYEQYF

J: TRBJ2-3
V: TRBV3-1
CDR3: CASSHSPEYTPQYF

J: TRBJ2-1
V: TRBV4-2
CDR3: CASSQDSAQAYNEQFF

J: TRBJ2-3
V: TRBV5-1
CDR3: CASRVRTSTDTQYF

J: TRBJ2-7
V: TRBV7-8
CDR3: CASSLADYYEQYF

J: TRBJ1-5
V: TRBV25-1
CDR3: CASSDRLDQPQHF

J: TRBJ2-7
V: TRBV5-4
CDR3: CASSLSGRIPYEQYF

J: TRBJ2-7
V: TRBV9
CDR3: CASSVGPLAETYEQYF

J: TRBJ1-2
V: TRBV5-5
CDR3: CASRQGLGYGYTF

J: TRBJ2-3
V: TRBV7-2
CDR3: CASSLFWGLEDTQYF

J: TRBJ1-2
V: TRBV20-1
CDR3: CSARTRDREESRGYTF

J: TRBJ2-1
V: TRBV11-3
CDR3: CASTPSTEFNEQFF

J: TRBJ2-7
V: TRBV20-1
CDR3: CSAREGGYEQYF

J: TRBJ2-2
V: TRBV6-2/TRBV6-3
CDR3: CASRPTGALLTTGELFF

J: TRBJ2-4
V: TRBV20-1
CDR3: CSANRDLQKNIQYF

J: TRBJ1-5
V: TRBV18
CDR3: CASSPSALTGNQPQHF

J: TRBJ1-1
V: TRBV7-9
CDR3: CASSFGFVNTEAFF

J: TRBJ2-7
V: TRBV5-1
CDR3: CASSSLGDGLNF

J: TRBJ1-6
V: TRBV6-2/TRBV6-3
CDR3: CASNGLGRSPLHF